Shown below are 24 T cell receptor beta chains from a single sample sequenced in a study of blood T cell repertoires in COVID-19. Sequencing was performed with immunoSEQ multiplex PCR; in TCRdb, only in-frame clones are kept and a portion is missing. The data hold approximately 90,000 clones, with roughly 84% observed a single time. Sequencing was performed on peripheral blood. All receptors derive from a woman aged 80 or older with acute or convalescent COVID-19.

V gene TRBV19 combines with J gene TRBJ1-1, with D possibly TRBD1 on 5 matching bases. In germline, CDR1 is LNHDA, CDR2 SQIVND (reference sequence). Deletions cut 2 bases from V and 7 bases from J, with 14 bases between. The CDR3 covers 14 residues. Written as DNA, the CDR3 is TGTGCCAGTAGTATACAGGGCGCGTCTTTTGAAGCTTTCTTT. Encoded protein: CASSIQGASFEAFF. Filled out from reference TRBV19 and TRBJ1-1, the complete variable domain reads DGGITQSPKYLFRKEGQNVTLSCEQNLNHDAMYWYRQDPGQGLRLIYYSQIVNDFQKGDIAEGYSVSREKKESFPLTVTSAQKNPTAFYLCASSIQGASFEAFFGQGTRLTVV.

This clone was seen only a few times. This chain joins TRBV5-1 and TRBJ1-6, with 9 bases lining up with TRBD1. The CDR3 has 14 residues. V trimming: 3 bases; J trimming: 10 bases; junction bases outside the gene matches: 5. Germline V lookup: CDR1 SGHRS, CDR2 YFSETQ. The CDR3 reads CASSSGTGKSPLHF. The CDR3, as DNA: TGCGCCAGCAGCTCCGGGACAGGGAAATCACCCCTCCACTTT.

CDR3 in DNA: TGTGCCAGTAGCCCGGGGGGGACAGGGTCCTACGAGCAGTACTTC. It translates to CASSPGGTGSYEQYF. The rearrangement joins TRBV19 to TRBJ2-7, with a tentative D call TRBD1 (9 bases). From germline, CDR1 is LNHDA and CDR2 SQIVND (reference sequence). The CDR3 is 15 residues long. Trimming removed 6 bases from V and 1 base from J, with 16 bases in between. The entire variable domain, with the rest obtained from reference TRBV19 and TRBJ2-7, is as follows: DGGITQSPKYLFRKEGQNVTLSCEQNLNHDAMYWYRQDPGQGLRLIYYSQIVNDFQKGDIAEGYSVSREKKESFPLTVTSAQKNPTAFYLCASSPGGTGSYEQYFGPGTRLTVT.

The genes are TRBV25-1 and TRBJ1-1; 7 bases match TRBD1. Germline CDR1 is MGHDK and CDR2 is SYGVNS. The CDR3 sequence is 15 residues long. Trimming cost V 2 bases and J 0 bases; bases outside gene matches: 3. Written as DNA, the CDR3 is TGTGCCAGCAGTGAACCGGGACAGCTGAACACTGAAGCTTTCTTT. Its translation is CASSEPGQLNTEAFF.

This clone occurred a few times. This chain links TRBV14 with TRBJ1-6; a possible D gene is TRBD1 (5 bases). The CDR3 spans 15 residues. CDR1 and CDR2 (germline): SGHDN, FVKESK. V was clipped by 1 base and J by 5 bases, with 9 bases between them. The CDR3 DNA follows: TGTGCCAGCAGCCAAGTTCAGGGTAATAATTCACCCCTCCACTTT. Its protein is CASSQVQGNNSPLHF. The variable domain in full, with the rest retrieved from reference TRBV14 and TRBJ1-6, is EAGVTQFPSHSVIEKGQTVTLRCDPISGHDNLYWYRRVMGKEIKFLLHFVKESKQDESGMPNNRFLAERTGGTYSTLKVQPAELEDSGVYFCASSQVQGNNSPLHFGNGTRLTVT.

The J gene is TRBJ1-4, the V gene TRBV28; 10 bases fit TRBD1. In germline, CDR1 is MDHEN, CDR2 SYDVKM. The CDR3 covers 17 residues. V shed 1 base, J shed 5 bases, and the junction held 7 bases outside the gene matches. CDR3 protein: CASSLSDRGEGNEKLFF. The CDR3 coding sequence is TGTGCCAGCAGTTTATCGGACAGGGGGGAAGGAAATGAAAAACTGTTTTTT.

The genes are TRBV6-1 and TRBJ1-2; TRBD1 agrees at 7 bases. V dropped 1 base and J dropped 8; count of bases not matched to a gene: 7. The CDR3 sequence is 14 residues long. Per the germline V gene, CDR1 is MNHNS and CDR2 is SASEGT. DNA for the CDR3: TGTGCCAGCAGTGAAGGGGGACAGCTAAAAGGCTACACCTTC. It yields the protein CASSEGGQLKGYTF.

This clone showed up just a few times. The chain is built from TRBV10-3 and TRBJ1-1; no reliable D call. The CDR3 runs 12 residues. Germline lookup yields CDR1 ENHRY and CDR2 SYGVKD. V was pared by 3 bases and J by 5 bases, with 7 bases between. DNA for the CDR3: TGTGCCATCAGTGACAGGTGGACTGAAGCTTTCTTT. Translation: CAISDRWTEAFF.

The rearrangement links TRBV5-6 to TRBJ2-2; D not resolved. The V end lost 4 bases, the J end lost 2 bases, and 3 bases lay between the germline ends. CDR3 length: 12 amino acids. The germline V gene encodes CDR1 SGHDT and CDR2 YYEEEE. The CDR3 DNA follows: TGTGCCAGCAGCCAAAACACCGGGGAGCTGTTTTTT. Translation: CASSQNTGELFF.

The chain has TRBV27 and TRBJ1-2; 7 nucleotides match TRBD1. The V and J ends lost 6 bases and 4 bases, in that order; junction bases with no gene match: 2. The CDR3 contains 12 residues. CDR1 and CDR2 from the germline V gene are MNHEY and SMNVEV (reference sequence). The CDR3 DNA sequence: TGTGCCAGCAGATCAGGGGGCTATGGCTACACCTTC. Translating gives CASRSGGYGYTF.

The chain employs TRBV28 and TRBJ1-1; D is possibly TRBD1 (6 bases). Germline CDR1 MDHEN, CDR2 SYDVKM. V lost 3 bases and J 5 bases, leaving 13 bases between the germline ends. This CDR3 comprises 14 residues. The DNA of the CDR3 is TGTGCCAGCAGTTTGTCAGGGGAGAAGACTGAAGCTTTCTTT. Its protein is CASSLSGEKTEAFF.

This clone has only one observation. The chain combines TRBV19 with TRBJ1-3; the D gene is possibly TRBD1 (6 bases). Deletions cut 7 bases from V and 0 bases from J, with 16 bases between. The length of the CDR3 is 16 residues. Germline CDR1 is LNHDA and CDR2 is SQIVND (reference sequence). The CDR3 DNA is TGTGCCAGTACCCTGGGTATGGACAGCTCTGGAAACACCATATATTTT. It yields the protein CASTLGMDSSGNTIYF.

The rearrangement links TRBV12-3 or TRBV12-4 to TRBJ2-7; the D gene is possibly TRBD1 (5 bases). This CDR3 contains 13 residues. V lost 2 bases, J lost 2 bases, and 7 bases lay in between. This CDR3 reads CASSLNRPYEQYF. In DNA form, the CDR3 reads TGTGCCAGCAGTTTAAACAGGCCCTACGAGCAGTACTTC.

The chain joins TRBV20-1 to TRBJ1-5; 10 bases match TRBD1. CDR1 DFQATT and CDR2 SNEGSKA come from the germline V gene (reference sequence). The CDR3 has 15 residues. Unmatched junction bases numbered 10, after V lost 3 bases and J lost 8 bases. The CDR3, as DNA: TGCAGTGCTAGTGATAGACAGGGGGCGACGAAGCCCCAGCATTTT. Protein: CSASDRQGATKPQHF.

The rearrangement joins TRBV6-7 to TRBJ1-1; 9 bases are shared with TRBD1. TRBV6-7 is filed as an ORF, its function uncertain. The CDR3 sequence is 17 residues long. V lost 2 bases and J lost 6; bases outside the gene matches: 13. CDR3 region: CASSYPLGQGAFSEAFF. The CDR3 DNA sequence: TGTGCCAGCAGTTACCCCTTGGGACAGGGTGCTTTTTCTGAAGCTTTCTTT.

A single count supports this clone. The chain couples TRBV30 to TRBJ2-5; 8 bases fit TRBD2. Germline V CDR1 and CDR2: GTSNPN, SVGIG (reference sequence). V trimming: 3 bases; J trimming: 5 bases; junction bases outside the gene matches: 8. The CDR3 is 14 amino acids. The CDR3 is CAWSPRGGPETQYF. DNA for the CDR3: TGTGCCTGGAGCCCCCGCGGGGGGCCGGAGACCCAGTACTTC.

The chain combines TRBV5-5 with TRBJ2-2, with D tentatively TRBD2 (6 bases). CDR1 is SGHKS, CDR2 YYEKEE, per germline (reference sequence). V dropped 3 bases and J dropped 7 bases, with 16 bases sitting between them. There are 15 residues in the CDR3. CDR3 protein: CASSSDYYTVGELFF. As DNA, the CDR3 is TGTGCCAGCAGCTCGGACTACTACACGGTCGGGGAGCTGTTTTTT. The full variable domain, its missing parts supplied by reference TRBV5-5 and TRBJ2-2, is DAGVTQSPTHLIKTRGQQVTLRCSPISGHKSVSWYQQVLGQGPQFIFQYYEKEERGRGNFPDRFSARQFPNYSSELNVNALLLGDSALYLCASSSDYYTVGELFFGEGSRLTVL.

The V gene is TRBV5-5, the J gene TRBJ2-7, with TRBD1 matching 12 bases. Germline V gene data show CDR1 as SGHKS and CDR2 as YYEKEE (reference sequence). The CDR3 is 16 residues long. Trimming took 4 bases from V and 0 from J; bases not matched to a gene: 5. The CDR3 sequence is CASSPGQGASSYEQYF. The CDR3 coding sequence is TGTGCCAGCAGCCCGGGACAGGGGGCAAGCTCCTACGAGCAGTACTTC.

The rearrangement links TRBV6-5 to TRBJ1-1, with no clear D. The CDR3 spans 15 residues. Per the germline V gene, CDR1 is MNHEY and CDR2 is SVGAGI. Trimming removed 8 bases at V and 2 bases at J, with 18 bases between. CDR3 sequence (DNA): TGTGCCAGCCCTTCCGAGAGGGAGACAAACACTGAAGCTTTCTTT. Residues: CASPSERETNTEAFF.

The chain combines TRBV7-8 with TRBJ1-2, with D hard to call. Germline-derived CDR1 and CDR2 are SGHVS and FQNEAQ. V lost 4 bases and J 2 bases, leaving 8 bases between the germline ends. The CDR3 length is 13 residues. In DNA form, the CDR3 reads TGTGCCAGCAGCTCCCCAGCGAACTATGGCTACACCTTC. This sequence encodes CASSSPANYGYTF.

This chain joins TRBV5-1 and TRBJ1-1, with D possibly matching TRBD1 (6 bases). The CDR3 length is 14 residues. Germline V lookup: CDR1 SGHRS, CDR2 YFSETQ. V was clipped by 4 bases and J by 0 bases, with 10 bases between them. CDR3 in amino acids: CASSRDTLNTEAFF. The CDR3 nucleotides read TGCGCCAGCAGCCGGGACACCCTGAACACTGAAGCTTTCTTT.

The V call is TRBV2, the J call TRBJ1-1, with D uncertain. Germline V gene data show CDR1 as SNHLY and CDR2 as FYNNEI. V shed 5 bases and J shed 1 base, with 8 bases lying between them. The CDR3 is 13 amino acids. This chain's CDR3 is CASSFRQNTEAFF. The CDR3, as DNA: TGTGCCAGCAGTTTTAGACAGAACACTGAAGCTTTCTTT.

The chain links TRBV7-2 to TRBJ2-2, with TRBD1 matching 10 bases. This CDR3 is 15 amino acids long. The V segment lost 4 bases and the J segment 6 bases; nucleotides outside the gene matches: 5. Germline V gene data show CDR1 as SGHTA and CDR2 as FQGNSA. The CDR3 DNA sequence: TGTGCCAGCAGCTCCGACAGGGGGCGATCCGGGGAGCTGTTTTTT. It encodes CASSSDRGRSGELFF.

With regard to this clone: The identical CDR3 is also encoded by other nucleotide sequences in the sample. This chain joins TRBV18 and TRBJ2-5, with 7 bases aligning to TRBD1. The CDR3 covers 13 residues. V was pared by 6 bases and J by 3 bases, with 4 bases of the junction left unmatched. The germline V gene has CDR1 KGHSH and CDR2 LQKENI. CDR3 protein: CASSPGTEETQYF. CDR3 nucleotides: TGTGCCAGCTCTCCGGGGACAGAAGAGACCCAGTACTTC. Supplemented by reference TRBV18 and TRBJ2-5, the full variable domain reads NAGVMQNPRHLVRRRGQEARLRCSPMKGHSHVYWYRQLPEEGLKFMVYLQKENIIDESGMPKERFSAEFPKEGPSILRIQQVVRGDSAAYFCASSPGTEETQYFGPGTRLLVL.